Shown below are 13 T cell receptor beta chains from a single sample sequenced in a study of post-analysis software for immune sequencing data. The authors incorporated unique molecular identifiers into the TCR beta cDNA libraries. TCRdb reprocessed the PCR reads via MiXCR and lists one record per CDR3 protein. The table has around 200,000 distinct CDR3 sequences, around 29% seen once; the top ten hold about 3.7%. Overall study results and limits: Comparison of patients with controls showed five TRBV segments more frequent in patients, TRBV5-6, TRBV5-1 and TRBV20-1 among them.

No antigens are known for them. The sequencing sample was made of blood. The receptors were sampled from a girl under 18 with multiple sclerosis.

This clonotype occurred many times. J is TRBJ2-1 and V is TRBV25-1; D is undetermined. The CDR3 runs to 16 residues. CDR1 and CDR2 from the germline V gene are MGHDK and SYGVNS. V lost 3 bases to trimming and J lost 0 bases, with 12 bases between them. CDR3 loop: CASSELLPSSYNEQFF. In DNA, the CDR3 is TGTGCCAGCAGTGAGCTTTTGCCGAGCTCCTACAATGAGCAGTTCTTC.

This clonotype appeared once. The rearrangement links TRBV5-5 to TRBJ1-5; 7 positions match TRBD1. The length of the CDR3 is 15 residues. V was clipped by 3 bases and J by 2 bases; unmatched bases: 5. CDR1 and CDR2 from the germline V gene are SGHKS and YYEKEE (reference sequence). CDR3 sequence (DNA): TGTGCCAGCAGCTCCCGGGACAGAGGCAATCAGCCCCAGCATTTT. As protein: CASSSRDRGNQPQHF.

This clonotype has a count of ten or more. The chain combines TRBV6-5 with TRBJ2-3; possible D gene TRBD1, 5 bases. Germline V gene data show CDR1 as MNHEY and CDR2 as SVGAGI. Trimming removed 6 bases at V and 5 bases at J, with 18 bases between. The CDR3 contains 15 residues. The CDR3 region is CASRVWKERGDTQYF. CDR3 nucleotide sequence: TGTGCCAGCAGGGTGTGGAAGGAAAGGGGAGATACGCAGTATTTT.

In its sample, this clonotype was seen a few times. The chain joins TRBV5-1 to TRBJ2-1; D is unclear. The CDR3 spans 17 residues. Trimming took 1 base from V and 0 from J, leaving 14 bases between them. Germline CDR1 is SGHRS and CDR2 is YFSETQ. In DNA, the CDR3 is TGCGCCAGCAGCTTGCTTGGCGGTTTGAGCTCCTACAATGAGCAGTTCTTC. It is translated as CASSLLGGLSSYNEQFF.

This clonotype was detected ten times or more. The chain employs TRBV6-1 and TRBJ2-5; TRBD2 might be the D (5 bases). Germline V CDR1 and CDR2: MNHNS, SASEGT. This CDR3 spans 15 amino acids. V was pared by 6 bases and J by 4 bases, with 18 bases between. The CDR3 spells CASRRYLGAAETQYF. Here the CDR3 DNA reads TGTGCCAGCAGGAGGTATCTGGGAGCAGCAGAGACCCAGTACTTC.

About this clonotype: A junction boundary mismatches the germline segment, possibly from a read error. This chain connects TRBV5-1 to TRBJ2-7, with 8 bases aligning to TRBD2. The CDR3 loop spans 16 amino acids. CDR1 and CDR2 (germline): SGHRS, YFSETQ. CDR3 nucleotides: TGCGCCGGCAGCCCTGGACTAGCCTACTCCTACAATGAGCAGTACTTC. Translated: CAGSPGLAYSYNEQYF.

This clonotype turned up a few times. In DNA, the CDR3 is TGTGCCAGCAGAGCCCGGGACAGGGGTGGTAATGAGCAGTTCTTC. Translation: CASRARDRGGNEQFF. J is TRBJ2-1 and V is TRBV2; 10 bases map to TRBD1. V trimming: 6 bases; J trimming: 7 bases; junction bases outside the gene matches: 9. Germline lookup yields CDR1 SNHLY and CDR2 FYNNEI. This CDR3 comprises 15 residues.

This clonotype was counted ten times or more. The chain couples TRBV5-1 to TRBJ1-5; D is possibly TRBD1 (6 bases). CDR1 is SGHRS, CDR2 YFSETQ, per germline. V dropped 0 bases and J dropped 4 bases, with 8 bases sitting between them. The CDR3 is 14 amino acids. In DNA form, the CDR3 reads TGCGCCAGCAGCTTGGGGACAGAAAATCAGCCCCAGCATTTT. Translation gives CASSLGTENQPQHF.

This clonotype has just a few counts. This chain connects TRBV28 to TRBJ2-2; 7 bases line up with TRBD1. This CDR3 comprises 14 residues. Looked up from germline, CDR1 is MDHEN and CDR2 is SYDVKM. Unmatched junction bases numbered 3, after V lost 5 bases and J lost 3 bases. The CDR3 loop reads CASSPGTDTGELFF. Written as DNA, the CDR3 is TGTGCCAGCAGTCCCGGGACAGACACCGGGGAGCTGTTTTTT.

The rearrangement joins TRBV24-1 to TRBJ2-1; the match to TRBD2 covers 8 bases. The CDR3 contains 15 residues. J gave up 7 bases and V 4 bases, and 8 bases lay outside the gene matches. Germline V lookup: CDR1 KGHDR, CDR2 SFDVKD. DNA of the CDR3: TGTGCCACCAGTGACGTCGGCGGGAGGTTGAATGAGCAGTTCTTC. Its translation: CATSDVGGRLNEQFF.

This clonotype was counted many times. V usage is TRBV6-1 and J usage is TRBJ2-1, with 8 bases that match TRBD1. Germline CDR1 reads MNHNS; CDR2 reads SASEGT. After removal of 8 bases from V and 8 bases from J, the junction contained 8 bases not matched to a gene. This CDR3 has 13 residues. This CDR3 is CASLGTGGDEQFF. DNA for the CDR3: TGTGCCAGCCTGGGCACAGGGGGAGATGAGCAGTTCTTC.

This clonotype appeared once. The chain links TRBV11-2 to TRBJ2-7; D call uncertain. Germline CDR1 SGHAT, CDR2 FQNNGV. The CDR3 extends over 12 amino acids. V was clipped by 4 bases and J by 2 bases, with 6 bases between them. The CDR3 nucleotides are TGTGCCAGCAGCTCCTCACCCTACGAGCAGTACTTC. Protein: CASSSSPYEQYF.

This clonotype appeared a few times. V and J are TRBV5-1 and TRBJ2-7, with 8 bases aligning to TRBD1. This CDR3 comprises 15 residues. CDR1 and CDR2 (germline): SGHRS, YFSETQ. V lost 2 bases to trimming and J lost 7 bases; unmatched junction nucleotides: 11. The CDR3 is CASSFSQGAALEQYF. DNA for the CDR3: TGCGCCAGCAGCTTCAGTCAGGGGGCGGCGTTGGAGCAGTACTTC.